The 27 T cell receptor beta chains below all came from one sample that was sequenced in a study of neurological immune-mediated disorders. TCRdb used MiXCR to reprocess the 5' RACE reads, holding one entry per CDR3 protein. Here the sample spans 90,000 to 150,000 distinct CDR3 sequences, about 3.4% being singletons. The specimen was PBMCs. Receptors were obtained from a woman in her twenties or thirties with multiple sclerosis.

The table lists this clonotype with many counts. The chain employs TRBV20-1 and TRBJ1-3; D is unresolved. Trimming left V 2 bases short and J 3 bases short, with 8 bases between. The CDR3 is made up of 13 amino acids. The germline CDR1 and CDR2 sequences are DFQATT and SNEGSKA (reference sequence). In DNA, the CDR3 is TGCAGTGCTAGAAGCCCGGTTGGAAACACCATATATTTT. Its translation: CSARSPVGNTIYF.

This clonotype was observed many times. The CDR3 nucleotides are TGTGCCAGCAGCTCCGGGACAGGGAGAAGTACTAACTATGGCTACACCTTC. This codes for CASSSGTGRSTNYGYTF. The chain is built from TRBV5-4 and TRBJ1-2; TRBD1 agrees at 9 bases. Germline CDR1 SGHNT, CDR2 YYREEE (reference sequence). The CDR3 totals 17 residues. V was clipped by 3 bases and J by 0 bases; unmatched bases: 9.

The chain employs TRBV12-3 or TRBV12-4 and TRBJ2-2; TRBD1 matches at 8 bases. Trimming removed 0 bases from V and 4 bases from J; junction bases left unmatched: 4. The CDR3 runs 16 residues. The chain's CDR3 is CASSLALGQGTGELFF. The CDR3 coding sequence is TGTGCCAGCAGTTTAGCGCTAGGACAGGGCACCGGGGAGCTGTTTTTT.

This clonotype was detected many times. The CDR3 DNA sequence: TGCAGTGCTAGAGGAGAGAACTCCGGTTACGAGCAGTACTTC. Translated: CSARGENSGYEQYF. The rearrangement links TRBV20-1 to TRBJ2-7, with D hard to call. Germline lookup yields CDR1 DFQATT and CDR2 SNEGSKA (reference sequence). Trimming took off 1 base at V and 4 bases at J, with 14 bases between the two ends. This CDR3 spans 14 amino acids.

This clonotype was recorded at least ten times. The gene calls are TRBV12-3 or TRBV12-4 and TRBJ2-1, with D possibly being TRBD1 (5 bases). There are 16 residues in the CDR3. V lost 6 bases and J 5 bases, leaving 20 bases between the germline ends. CDR3 coding DNA: TGTGCCAGCAGACCTCGGACATCAGTATCCAACAATGAGCAGTTCTTC. Protein: CASRPRTSVSNNEQFF.

This clonotype was recorded a few times. The chain uses TRBV5-6 and TRBJ2-1, with D perhaps assigned TRBD1 or TRBD2 (5 bases each). The CDR3 consists of 14 residues. Germline values: CDR1 SGHDT, CDR2 YYEEEE. V shed 4 bases and J shed 6 bases, with 14 bases lying between them. The CDR3 DNA is TGTGCCAGCAGCCGGGACGGGTCATCCAATGAGCAGTTCTTC. As protein: CASSRDGSSNEQFF.

This clonotype was found many times. The V call is TRBV5-1, the J call TRBJ1-1; D uncertain. The CDR3 totals 15 residues. The germline gives CDR1 SGHRS, CDR2 YFSETQ. V lost 1 base and J lost 2, with 12 bases in between. The CDR3: CASSLTLGTNTEAFF. CDR3 DNA sequence: TGCGCCAGCAGCTTGACGCTCGGCACCAACACTGAAGCTTTCTTT. Full variable domain (missing parts from reference TRBV5-1 and TRBJ1-1): KAGVTQTPRYLIKTRGQQVTLSCSPISGHRSVSWYQQTPGQGLQFLFEYFSETQRNKGNFPGRFSGRQFSNSRSEMNVSTLELGDSALYLCASSLTLGTNTEAFFGQGTRLTVV.

This clonotype has a count of ten or more. CDR3 coding DNA: TGTGCCAGCAGCCTTGACAGGGAATTCGCCCACGAGCAGTACTTC. Its protein product is CASSLDREFAHEQYF. This chain uses TRBV7-6 with TRBJ2-7, with TRBD1 matching over 7 bases. Germline V gene data show CDR1 as SGHVS and CDR2 as FNYEAQ. This CDR3 has 15 residues. V lost 5 bases to trimming and J lost 5 bases; unmatched junction nucleotides: 12.

This clonotype was counted many times. The chain couples TRBV9 to TRBJ2-5; 7 bases line up with TRBD2. This CDR3 spans 16 amino acids. Germline CDR1 SGDLS, CDR2 YYNGEE. J gave up 1 base and V 4 bases, and 10 bases lay outside the gene matches. CDR3 sequence: CASSQAGRGAQETQYF. The CDR3 DNA follows: TGTGCCAGCAGCCAGGCGGGGAGGGGCGCCCAAGAGACCCAGTACTTC. Full variable domain (outside the CDR3, taken from reference TRBV9 and TRBJ2-5): DSGVTQTPKHLITATGQRVTLRCSPRSGDLSVYWYQQSLDQGLQFLIQYYNGEERAKGNILERFSAQQFPDLHSELNLSSLELGDSALYFCASSQAGRGAQETQYFGPGTRLLVL.

The rearrangement links TRBV24-1 to TRBJ2-1, with no clear D. The V gene's germline CDR1 is KGHDR and CDR2 SFDVKD. The V and J ends lost 6 bases and 7 bases respectively, with 12 bases between them. The CDR3 runs to 13 residues. The CDR3 coding sequence is TGTGCCACCAGTTCACGTTCTGGGAATGAGCAGTTCTTC. Its translation is CATSSRSGNEQFF.

This clonotype was seen repeatedly, ten times or more. V gene TRBV7-6 combines with J gene TRBJ2-5; unclear D gene. This CDR3 spans 12 amino acids. Germline-derived CDR1 and CDR2 are SGHVS and FNYEAQ. Trimming removed 3 bases at V and 3 bases at J, with 5 bases between. The CDR3 DNA sequence: TGTGCCAGCAGCTTCCCCAAAGAGACCCAGTACTTC. Translated, it gives CASSFPKETQYF. Variable domain in full (rest from reference TRBV7-6 and TRBJ2-5): GAGVSQSPRYKVTKRGQDVALRCDPISGHVSLYWYRQALGQGPEFLTYFNYEAQQDKSGLPNDRFSAERPEGSISTLTIQRTEQRDSAMYRCASSFPKETQYFGPGTRLLVL.

The sample holds many counts of this clonotype. This chain connects TRBV12-3 or TRBV12-4 to TRBJ1-4, with TRBD1 identical over 11 bases. The CDR3 extends over 16 amino acids. V gave up 4 bases and J gave up 7 bases; unmatched junction bases: 8. CDR3 residues: CASSSGQGAGGEKLFF. The CDR3 nucleotides are TGTGCCAGCAGTTCCGGACAGGGGGCAGGTGGTGAAAAACTGTTTTTT.

This clonotype was seen many times. The chain couples TRBV4-1 to TRBJ1-6; D is ambiguous. There are 15 residues in the CDR3. Trimming took 1 base from V and 6 from J, leaving 10 bases between them. From germline, CDR1 is MGHRA and CDR2 YSYEKL. As DNA, the CDR3 is TGCGCCAGCAGCCAAGGCCGGGCCCTTAATTCACCCCTCCACTTT. This translates into CASSQGRALNSPLHF.

At least ten counts were recorded for this clonotype. The chain recombines TRBV19 with TRBJ2-7, with a weak D call TRBD1 (5 bases). CDR1 is LNHDA, CDR2 SQIVND, per germline (reference sequence). This CDR3 comprises 16 residues. V lost 3 bases and J 1 base, leaving 16 bases between the germline ends. CDR3 amino acids: CASSIYSGQSSYEQYF. The CDR3 DNA reads as TGTGCCAGTAGTATTTACTCCGGACAATCTTCCTACGAGCAGTACTTC.

This clonotype has at least ten counts. The chain recombines TRBV12-3 or TRBV12-4 with TRBJ2-7; 9 bases are a match to TRBD1. There are 17 residues in the CDR3. V shed 2 bases, J shed 2 bases, and the junction held 10 bases outside the gene matches. CDR3 coding DNA: TGTGCCAGCAGTTTATCGGGTGGTGGGGACAGGGCCTACGAGCAGTACTTC. It codes for CASSLSGGGDRAYEQYF.

This clonotype was seen many times. The rearrangement joins TRBV5-6 to TRBJ2-6, with no clear D. V gave up 4 bases and J gave up 1 base, with 12 bases separating them. CDR1 and CDR2 (germline): SGHDT, YYEEEE. CDR3 length: 16 residues. The CDR3: CASSLQISSGANVLTF. The CDR3 DNA is TGTGCCAGCAGCCTACAGATTTCGTCTGGGGCCAACGTCCTGACTTTC.

This clonotype occurred many times. This chain uses TRBV6-6 with TRBJ2-1; TRBD2 matches at 9 bases. CDR1 is MNHNY, CDR2 SVGAGI, per germline (reference sequence). This CDR3 contains 13 residues. V lost 8 bases, J lost 6 bases, and 5 bases stayed unmatched. In DNA form, the CDR3 reads TGTGCCAGCGCGGGACTAGCATCCAATGAGCAGTTCTTC. It codes for CASAGLASNEQFF.

This clonotype was seen at least ten times. CDR3 nucleotide sequence: TGCAGTGCTAGTTCTCTAGCGGGAGGGCCCTCCTACAATGAGCAGTTCTTC. As protein: CSASSLAGGPSYNEQFF. This sequence joins TRBV20-1 and TRBJ2-1; TRBD2 matches 12 bases. Looked up from germline, CDR1 is DFQATT and CDR2 is SNEGSKA (reference sequence). V lost 3 bases and J lost 0; bases outside the gene matches: 6. There are 17 residues in the CDR3.

This clonotype was counted only a few times. The chain joins TRBV7-9 to TRBJ1-2; D is possibly TRBD1 (6 bases). The CDR3 covers 16 residues. From germline, CDR1 is SEHNR and CDR2 FQNEAQ (reference sequence). The V gene lost 2 bases and the J gene lost 4 bases, with 17 bases spanning the gap. CDR3 region: CASSLTTRGGGYGYTF. CDR3 DNA: TGTGCCAGCAGCTTAACAACCAGGGGTGGCGGCTATGGCTACACCTTC. Together with reference TRBV7-9 and TRBJ1-2, the CDR3 gives the full variable domain: DTGVSQNPRHKITKRGQNVTFRCDPISEHNRLYWYRQTLGQGPEFLTYFQNEAQLEKSRLLSDRFSAERPKGSFSTLEIQRTEQGDSAMYLCASSLTTRGGGYGYTFGSGTRLTVV.

The sample holds many counts of this clonotype. This chain links TRBV9 with TRBJ2-1; 10 bases map to TRBD2. Per the germline V gene, CDR1 is SGDLS and CDR2 is YYNGEE. Unmatched junction bases numbered 14, after V lost 4 bases and J lost 7 bases. The CDR3 sequence is 17 residues long. The DNA for the CDR3 is TGTGCCAGCAGCACTAGTCCCGGGACTAGCGTAAAGAATGAGCAGTTCTTC. Encoded protein: CASSTSPGTSVKNEQFF.

Many counts were recorded for this clonotype. The chain joins TRBV20-1 to TRBJ1-1; D not resolved. There are 12 residues in the CDR3. The germline CDR1 and CDR2 sequences are DFQATT and SNEGSKA (reference sequence). V was pared by 3 bases and J by 1 base, with 6 bases between. CDR3 sequence: CSASSPNTEAFF. CDR3 sequence (DNA): TGCAGTGCTAGTTCCCCGAACACTGAAGCTTTCTTT.

There are many counts of this clonotype. The rearrangement joins TRBV5-1 to TRBJ1-2; TRBD1 is a possible D gene (6 bases). The CDR3 has 14 amino acids. V dropped 2 bases and J dropped 4 bases, with 12 bases sitting between them. Germline CDR1 SGHRS, CDR2 YFSETQ. This CDR3 is CASSFRGESYGYTF. The CDR3 region has the DNA TGCGCCAGCAGCTTCAGGGGAGAGAGCTATGGCTACACCTTC.

This clonotype was observed at least ten times. The chain combines TRBV5-1 with TRBJ2-3; TRBD2 matches at 12 bases. The length of the CDR3 is 17 residues. V was clipped by 0 bases and J by 3 bases; unmatched bases: 5. Per germline, CDR1 SGHRS and CDR2 YFSETQ. CDR3 sequence: CASSLETSGGVTDTQYF. In DNA form, the CDR3 reads TGCGCCAGCAGCTTGGAGACTAGCGGGGGTGTTACAGATACGCAGTATTTT.

This clonotype was recorded many times. The V call is TRBV6-5, the J call TRBJ1-5; a possible D gene is TRBD1 (6 bases). With 8 bases removed from V and 6 bases from J, the gap between germline ends came to 26 bases. The CDR3 extends over 17 amino acids. The germline gives CDR1 MNHEY, CDR2 SVGAGI. The CDR3 is CASWDMLDDQGSQPQHF. In DNA form, the CDR3 reads TGTGCCAGCTGGGACATGCTGGACGATCAGGGGAGTCAGCCCCAGCATTTT.

The rearrangement links TRBV20-1 to TRBJ1-5; TRBD1 matches at 9 bases. Trimming removed 3 bases from V and 5 bases from J; junction bases left unmatched: 5. CDR1 DFQATT and CDR2 SNEGSKA come from the germline V gene (reference sequence). CDR3 length equals 14 residues. The CDR3 region has the DNA TGCAGTGCTAGGACAGGGGGAGGACATCAGCCCCAGCATTTT. Protein product: CSARTGGGHQPQHF.

This clonotype was seen only a few times. The chain links TRBV21-1 to TRBJ2-7; the D segment call TRBD1 is taken from the table without a DNA check. TRBV21-1 is flagged as a pseudogene. The CDR3 has 16 residues. The CDR3 region is CASSTPRTGGEYEQYF. The CDR3 region has the DNA TGTGCCAGCAGCACCCCCCGGACAGGGGGCGAGTACGAGCAGTACTTC.

V gene TRBV11-2 combines with J gene TRBJ2-1; no reliable D call. The CDR3 is made up of 14 amino acids. V was clipped by 2 bases and J by 7 bases, with 12 bases between them. The germline gives CDR1 SGHAT, CDR2 FQNNGV. The CDR3 DNA reads TGTGCCAGCAGCTTATTAGGAACCGGGAATGAGCAGTTCTTC. This gives the protein CASSLLGTGNEQFF.